These 10 T cell receptor beta chains were sequenced from one sample in a study of T cells in Graves' hyperthyroidism and ophthalmopathy. RNA transcripts yielded amplified TCR beta CDR3 regions. The HTBI primer set drove a first-round RT-PCR of the TCR CDR3. TCRdb itself ran the multiplex PCR reads through MiXCR, one entry per CDR3 protein. The sample holds approximately 610,000 distinct CDR3 sequences, roughly 15% seen once. The sample taken for sequencing was blood. These receptors were taken from a woman aged 40 to 55 with Graves' ophthalmopathy.

This clonotype has more than one count but fewer than ten. V is TRBV18 and J is TRBJ2-3, with 7 bases fitting TRBD2. Germline V gene sequence: CDR1 KGHSH, CDR2 LQKENI. V was clipped by 3 bases and J by 2 bases; unmatched bases: 5. The CDR3 totals 15 residues. In nucleotides, the CDR3 is TGTGCCAGCTCACCTCGAGGACTAGTCACAGATACGCAGTATTTT. This codes for CASSPRGLVTDTQYF.

The chain couples TRBV28 to TRBJ2-7; either TRBD1 or TRBD2 may supply D (5 bases each). This CDR3 has 12 amino acids. Germline V gene data show CDR1 as MDHEN and CDR2 as SYDVKM. The V gene lost 6 bases and the J gene lost 3 bases, with 9 bases spanning the gap. The CDR3 sequence is CASRGTVYEQYF. The CDR3 region has the DNA TGTGCCAGCAGGGGGACCGTCTACGAGCAGTACTTC. Full variable domain (missing parts from reference TRBV28 and TRBJ2-7): DVKVTQSSRYLVKRTGEKVFLECVQDMDHENMFWYRQDPGLGLRLIYFSYDVKMKEKGDIPEGYSVSREKKERFSLILESASTNQTSMYLCASRGTVYEQYFGPGTRLTVT.

This clonotype has ten or more counts. The chain recombines TRBV14 with TRBJ1-1, with D unresolved. Trimming took off 0 bases at V and 5 bases at J, with 19 bases between the two ends. Germline V gene data show CDR1 as SGHDN and CDR2 as FVKESK. This CDR3 is 17 amino acids long. CDR3 coding DNA: TGTGCCAGCAGCCAAGATCAAATTGGGCCCGACGGGACTGAAGCTTTCTTT. Encoded protein: CASSQDQIGPDGTEAFF.

The chain links TRBV5-6 to TRBJ2-4; TRBD2 is a possible D gene (6 bases). V was clipped by 2 bases and J by 0 bases, with 21 bases between them. CDR1 is SGHDT and CDR2 is YYEEEE in the germline V gene. This CDR3 spans 19 amino acids. In DNA form, the CDR3 reads TGTGCCAGCAGCTTAGCTTTGTTGAGACGGGACTTAGCCAAAAACATTCAGTACTTC. Translated: CASSLALLRRDLAKNIQYF.

This chain connects TRBV6-5 to TRBJ1-2; unclear D gene. Trimming pared 2 bases from V and 7 bases from J, leaving 5 bases between. This CDR3 is 11 amino acids long. The germline V gene encodes CDR1 MNHEY and CDR2 SVGAGI. The DNA for the CDR3 is TGTGCCAGCAGTTACGACGCTGGCTACACCTTC. Protein sequence: CASSYDAGYTF.

The J gene is TRBJ1-5, the V gene TRBV28; D perhaps matches TRBD1 (6 bases). CDR3 length equals 14 residues. The germline V gene encodes CDR1 MDHEN and CDR2 SYDVKM. Trimming took off 4 bases at V and 4 bases at J, with 11 bases between the two ends. CDR3 region: CASSSQGLNQPQHF. CDR3 DNA sequence: TGTGCCAGCAGTTCCCAGGGGCTGAATCAGCCCCAGCATTTT.

The chain couples TRBV6-2 or TRBV6-3 to TRBJ2-1; D unresolved. Germline CDR1 reads MNHEY; CDR2 reads SVGEGT. V was pared by 5 bases and J by 0 bases, with 26 bases between. The CDR3 has 20 amino acids. CDR3 bases: TGTGCCAGCAGTCCTCTGGGCCCCCTAGGAGTTACAAGCTCCTACAATGAGCAGTTCTTC. It yields the protein CASSPLGPLGVTSSYNEQFF.

The sample holds many counts of this clonotype. The rearrangement uses TRBV6-1 and TRBJ2-5, with 11 positions matching TRBD2. The CDR3 totals 14 residues. After removal of 7 bases from V and 4 bases from J, the junction contained 5 bases not matched to a gene. Germline values: CDR1 MNHNS, CDR2 SASEGT. CDR3 region: CASKLAGEGETQYF. CDR3 nucleotides: TGTGCCAGCAAACTAGCGGGGGAGGGAGAGACCCAGTACTTC.

This clonotype was observed many times. The V and J genes are TRBV6-5 and TRBJ1-2; 7 bases map to TRBD1. J lost 4 bases, V lost 5 bases, and 7 bases had no gene match. CDR3 size: 14 residues. Germline V gives CDR1 MNHEY, CDR2 SVGAGI. This CDR3 reads CASSPRDRLYGYTF. CDR3 nucleotides: TGTGCCAGCAGTCCTCGGGACAGACTCTATGGCTACACCTTC.

This clonotype showed up many times. This chain joins TRBV15 and TRBJ1-2; the D is unclear. V was trimmed by 5 bases and J by 3 bases, leaving 16 bases between them. The CDR3 extends over 15 amino acids. In germline, CDR1 is LNHNV, CDR2 YYDKDF (reference sequence). The CDR3 region has the DNA TGTGCCACCAGCCCGGACGCCCGAGTGGACTATGGCTACACCTTC. Protein product: CATSPDARVDYGYTF. The complete variable domain, with remaining parts taken from reference TRBV15 and TRBJ1-2, reads DAMVIQNPRYQVTQFGKPVTLSCSQTLNHNVMYWYQQKSSQAPKLLFHYYDKDFNNEADTPDNFQSRRPNTSFCFLDIRSPGLGDTAMYLCATSPDARVDYGYTFGSGTRLTVV.